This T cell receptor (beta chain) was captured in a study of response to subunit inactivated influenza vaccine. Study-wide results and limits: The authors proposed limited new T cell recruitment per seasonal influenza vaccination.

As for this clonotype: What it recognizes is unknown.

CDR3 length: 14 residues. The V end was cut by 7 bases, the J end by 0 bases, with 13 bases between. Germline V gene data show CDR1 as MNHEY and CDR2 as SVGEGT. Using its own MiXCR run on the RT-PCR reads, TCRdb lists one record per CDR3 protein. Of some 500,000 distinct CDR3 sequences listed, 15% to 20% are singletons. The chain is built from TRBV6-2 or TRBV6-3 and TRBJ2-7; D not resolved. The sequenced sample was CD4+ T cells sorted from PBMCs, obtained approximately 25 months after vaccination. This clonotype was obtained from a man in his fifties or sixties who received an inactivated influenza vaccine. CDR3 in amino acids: CASKFGESSYEQYF. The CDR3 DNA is TGTGCCAGCAAGTTTGGCGAGAGCTCCTACGAGCAGTACTTC.